The source of this T cell receptor beta chain is a study of blood T cell repertoires in COVID-19 (dated by TCRdb to about 2020). In the study overall: The collaborator samples originated in the United States, Italy and Spain and spanned the acute and convalescent phases of COVID-19. Nearly every sample came with metadata listing a de-identified subject ID, COVID-19 status, age in years and sex. HLA class I and class II types, where available, came from metadata supplied by the sample provider rather than from assay-based typing. The repertoires were released in a freely available public database meant as a resource for research on the immune response to SARS-CoV-2. The material from the prospective study consisted of cDNA or gDNA derived from T cells, B-cell-depleted T cells, or PBMCs. Deeply sampled blood TCRbeta repertoires from subjects exposed to, actively infected with, or recovered from COVID-19 were included in the dataset. Samples came from the ongoing ImmuneRACE study (first 160 participants) plus 1,254 subjects from 6 global collaborators. Paper-wide results and their limitations: Clinical and demographic metadata were provided uncurated, with the amount varying by source and participant.

Collaborating institutions collected whole blood in K2EDTA tubes following their own protocols. Collaborator samples were shipped for TCRbeta analysis as frozen whole blood, isolated PBMCs, or DNA extracted from either sample type. This clone was counted a single time. Its antigen target is currently unknown. Per-base qualities were not stored, and no clone one base away is much larger. The CDR3 holds 14 amino acids from the cysteine to the phenylalanine. CDR3 DNA only is kept here, 42 bases in frame from base 1. CDR1 and CDR2, looked up from the germline V gene (reference sequence), are DFQATT and SNEGSKA. V is cut by 3 bases and J by 0 bases, and the space between the germline ends is 10 bases. TCRbeta CDR3 regions were amplified from genomic DNA by means of the immunoSEQ Assay, a bias-controlled multiplex PCR. For the original study's pipeline: Nucleated cell counts per sample were estimated from amplification of reference gene primers within the assay. To quantify the absolute abundance of each unique TCRbeta CDR3 rearrangement, sequence reads were collapsed and filtered. Productive Simpson clonality was computed per sample as the square root of Simpson's diversity index over productive rearrangements. TCRdb re-hosts the immuneACCESS table, in-frame sequences only. Its copies lack some clones; in the studies checked, an unresolved V gene accounts for under half of them, and the cause for the rest is not known. The DNA gave D and trimming, while V, J and clone size come from that table. Present in this sample are tens of thousands of clones, 86% of which were seen just once. Of the sample, approximately 4.1% is held by the ten largest clones.

The sequence derives from a man at least 80 years old with active COVID-19. The chain was built from TRBV20-1 and TRBJ2-3; no D gene call is confident. The source material was peripheral blood. The nucleotides read TGCAGTGCTAGTCCACAGCCTAGCACAGATACGCAGTATTTT. Protein translation: CSASPQPSTDTQYF.